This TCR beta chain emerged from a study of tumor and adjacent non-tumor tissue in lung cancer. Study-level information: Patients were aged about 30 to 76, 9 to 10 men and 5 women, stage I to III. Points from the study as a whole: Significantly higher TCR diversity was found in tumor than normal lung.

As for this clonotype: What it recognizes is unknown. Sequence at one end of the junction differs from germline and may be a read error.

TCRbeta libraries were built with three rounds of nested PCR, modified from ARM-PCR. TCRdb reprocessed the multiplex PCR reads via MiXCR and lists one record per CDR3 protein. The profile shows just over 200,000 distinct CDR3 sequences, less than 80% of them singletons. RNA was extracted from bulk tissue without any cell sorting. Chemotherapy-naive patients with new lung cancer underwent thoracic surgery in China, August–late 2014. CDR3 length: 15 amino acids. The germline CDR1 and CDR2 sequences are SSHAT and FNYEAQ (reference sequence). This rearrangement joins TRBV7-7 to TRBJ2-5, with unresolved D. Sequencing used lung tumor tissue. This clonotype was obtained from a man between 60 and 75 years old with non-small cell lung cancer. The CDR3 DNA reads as TGTGCTAGCAGCTTAGGACCTACCGCCCGAGAGACCCAATACTTC. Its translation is CASSLGPTARETQYF.